A single TCR beta chain is shown here with its context. What it binds is unknown. Donors comprised only Caucasian adults living in Nashville, Tennessee. The data belong to a study of shared clonotypes between healthy human individuals. Some clones are missing from TCRdb's copy, which holds only in-frame ones; the method was immunoSEQ multiplex PCR. This table has roughly 650,000 clones, 97% appearing once. General study findings and limits: Sampling included only blood; tissue repertoires likely differ.

The CDR3 is made up of 15 amino acids. With 4 bases clipped from V and 4 bases from J, the junction kept 8 bases outside the gene matches. From germline, CDR1 is SGHNT and CDR2 YYREEE (reference sequence). The V and J genes are TRBV5-4 and TRBJ1-1, with 9 bases aligning to TRBD1. The sequence derives from a woman aged 25 to 39 in good health. Sequencing used naive CD4+ T cells sorted from blood. Described subset: CD45RA+ positively selected. The CDR3 nucleotides are TGTGCCAGCAGCGGGCCGACAGGGGGTTTCACTGAAGCTTTCTTT. It is translated as CASSGPTGGFTEAFF. The complete variable domain, with remaining parts taken from reference TRBV5-4 and TRBJ1-1, reads ETGVTQSPTHLIKTRGQQVTLRCSSQSGHNTVSWYQQALGQGPQFIFQYYREEENGRGNFPPRFSGLQFPNYSSELNVNALELDDSALYLCASSGPTGGFTEAFFGQGTRLTVV.